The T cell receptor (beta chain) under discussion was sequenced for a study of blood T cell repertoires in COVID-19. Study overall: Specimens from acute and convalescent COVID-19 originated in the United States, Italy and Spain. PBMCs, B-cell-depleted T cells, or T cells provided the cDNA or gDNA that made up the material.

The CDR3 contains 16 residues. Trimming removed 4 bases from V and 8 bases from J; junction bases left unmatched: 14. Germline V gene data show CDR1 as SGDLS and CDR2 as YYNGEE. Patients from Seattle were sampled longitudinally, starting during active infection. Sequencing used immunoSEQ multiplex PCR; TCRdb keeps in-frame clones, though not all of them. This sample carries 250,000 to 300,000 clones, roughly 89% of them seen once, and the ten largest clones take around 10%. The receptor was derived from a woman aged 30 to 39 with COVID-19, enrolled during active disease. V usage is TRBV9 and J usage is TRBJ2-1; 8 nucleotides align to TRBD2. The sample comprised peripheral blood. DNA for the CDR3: TGTGCCAGCAGCCCAGGGCGGGGGGCTCGGGTCGATGAGCAGTTCTTC. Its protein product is CASSPGRGARVDEQFF.